Reported below is one T cell receptor beta chain. Its specificity is not known. This entry is derived from a study of T cells in Graves' hyperthyroidism and ophthalmopathy. Turning to the study itself: Before any treatment, at initial diagnosis, peripheral blood was collected.

The CDR3 sequence is 12 residues long. Germline CDR1 GTSNPN, CDR2 SVGIG (reference sequence). The V and J ends lost 3 bases and 4 bases, in that order; junction bases with no gene match: 2. Hyperthyroidism of Graves' type that showed no ophthalmopathy progression within 18 months was stable. The study excluded patients with uncontrolled infection, other autoimmune disease, pregnancy or lactation. Researchers took RNA transcripts and amplified the TCR beta CDR3 regions from them. The primer set for the first-round RT-PCR of the TCR CDR3 was HTBI. TCRdb redid the calling of the multiplex PCR reads with MiXCR, one entry per CDR3 protein. The table lists approximately 320,000 distinct CDR3 sequences, approximately 16% of them singletons. Study-wide findings and caveats: Peripheral blood also featured most of the thyroid clonotypes expanded above 0.001.

The sequence came from a man aged 30 to 39 with Graves' hyperthyroidism. The rearrangement uses TRBV30 and TRBJ1-1; 7 bases map to TRBD1. Sequencing used blood. The CDR3 bases are TGTGCCTGGAGCCAGGGGGGCACTGAAGCTTTCTTT. This encodes CAWSQGGTEAFF. The full variable domain, rest sourced from reference TRBV30 and TRBJ1-1, is SQTIHQWPATLVQPVGSPLSLECTVEGTSNPNLYWYRQAAGRGLQLLFYSVGIGQISSEVPQNLSASRPQDRQFILSSKKLLLSDSGFYLCAWSQGGTEAFFGQGTRLTVV.